A selection of T cell receptor beta chains follows, all from one sample in a study of blood T cells in healthy people across ages. In TCRdb, the 5' RACE reads were re-called with MiXCR into one record per CDR3 protein. The sample lists 710,000 or so distinct CDR3 sequences, about a third occurring once. Sequencing used blood. These receptors all stem from a woman aged 80 or over in good health. Each CDR3 is given with its conserved first and last residue. A D gene is named only where the DNA matches it firmly. The size field is filled for only some rows; it gives once, few, many or a size class.

CDR3aa | CDR3nt | j_gene | d_gene | v_gene | abundance
CASSPWDGGGQPQHF | TGTGCCAGCAGTCCCTGGGACGGAGGCGGTCAGCCCCAGCATTTT | TRBJ1-5 | NA | TRBV7-2 | NA
CAWSVGGTYEQYF | TGTGCCTGGAGTGTTGGGGGTACCTACGAGCAGTACTTC | TRBJ2-7 | NA | TRBV30 | many
CATSDGREWSYEQYF | TGTGCCACCAGTGACGGGCGGGAATGGAGTTACGAGCAGTACTTC | TRBJ2-7 | NA | TRBV15 | NA
CASSYGTGVGEQYF | TGTGCCAGCAGCTACGGGACAGGGGTAGGGGAGCAGTACTTC | TRBJ2-7 | TRBD1 | TRBV6-5 | many
CASSLIPNRGNTEAFF | TGTGCCAGCAGTTTAATCCCCAACAGGGGGAACACTGAAGCTTTCTTT | TRBJ1-1 | TRBD1 | TRBV27 | NA
CASSLKRGASTEAFF | TGTGCCAGCAGTCTGAAACGGGGGGCAAGCACTGAAGCTTTCTTT | TRBJ1-1 | NA | TRBV27 | few
CASSYSTSGRSTDTQYF | TGTGCCAGCAGTTACTCGACTAGCGGGAGGTCGACAGATACGCAGTATTTT | TRBJ2-3 | TRBD2 | TRBV6-5 | NA
CAGQDGRTDTQYF | TGTGCCGGCCAAGACGGGCGCACAGATACGCAGTATTTT | TRBJ2-3 | NA | TRBV18 | NA
CASSYGSRGGGTEAFF | TGTGCCAGCAGTTATGGAAGTCGGGGTGGTGGCACTGAAGCTTTCTTT | TRBJ1-1 | NA | TRBV6-2/TRBV6-3 | many
CASSRDRGKETQYF | TGTGCCAGCAGTAGGGACAGGGGAAAAGAGACCCAGTACTTC | TRBJ2-5 | TRBD1 | TRBV6-1 | many
CASSLSRGGGRNEQFF | TGTGCCAGCAGCTTATCTCGGGGGGGGGGCCGGAATGAGCAGTTCTTC | TRBJ2-1 | TRBD2 | TRBV7-3 | many
CARAGTANRGAFF | TGTGCCAGAGCCGGGACTGCGAATCGGGGAGCTTTCTTT | TRBJ1-1 | NA | TRBV19 | NA
CASSQGTGKNYGYTF | TGTGCCAGCAGTCAGGGGACAGGGAAGAACTATGGCTACACCTTC | TRBJ1-2 | TRBD1 | TRBV6-5 | NA
CANSVARASSYNEQFF | TGTGCCAACAGTGTAGCGCGGGCGAGCTCCTACAATGAGCAGTTCTTC | TRBJ2-1 | NA | TRBV12-3/TRBV12-4 | NA
CSVGLSQGGYTF | TGCAGCGTTGGTCTATCCCAGGGGGGCTACACCTTC | TRBJ1-2 | NA | TRBV29-1 | few
CASSQDQGIAEQYF | TGCGCCAGCAGCCAAGATCAGGGTATTGCCGAGCAGTACTTC | TRBJ2-7 | NA | TRBV4-3 | many
CAGSPDRGSSPLHF | TGTGCCGGCAGTCCCGACAGGGGAAGTTCACCCCTCCACTTT | TRBJ1-6 | TRBD1 | TRBV27 | NA
CASSRTGPNYGYTF | TGTGCCAGCAGCAGGACAGGACCTAACTATGGCTACACCTTC | TRBJ1-2 | TRBD1 | TRBV5-6 | NA
CASSMELGQGYEQYF | TGCGCCAGCAGCATGGAATTGGGACAGGGCTACGAGCAGTACTTC | TRBJ2-7 | TRBD1 | TRBV5-1 | NA
CSAEAGTGDNEQYF | TGCAGTGCTGAAGCCGGGACAGGGGACAATGAGCAGTACTTC | TRBJ2-7 | TRBD1 | TRBV20-1 | few
CASKGEAEAFF | TGTGCCAGCAAGGGAGAGGCTGAAGCTTTCTTT | TRBJ1-1 | NA | TRBV6-1 | NA
CSPTVGDGSSIGYTF | TGCAGTCCCACAGTTGGAGACGGGAGTTCTATCGGCTACACCTTC | TRBJ1-2 | NA | TRBV20-1 | many
CSAPTLSPTSNYGYTF | TGCAGTGCCCCCACGCTATCACCGACCTCAAACTATGGCTACACCTTC | TRBJ1-2 | NA | TRBV20-1 | NA
CSASGTGAFSSYNEQFF | TGCAGTGCCTCCGGGACAGGGGCTTTCAGCTCCTACAATGAGCAGTTCTTC | TRBJ2-1 | TRBD1 | TRBV20-1 | many
CASRETGYDGYTF | TGTGCCAGCAGGGAAACAGGGTACGATGGCTACACCTTC | TRBJ1-2 | NA | TRBV2 | NA
CASSSPGSYKQYF | TGTGCCAGCAGCTCCCCGGGCTCCTACAAGCAGTACTTC | TRBJ2-7 | NA | TRBV5-4 | NA
CASSSKKGGRLSYEQYF | TGTGCCAGCAGCTCAAAAAAAGGGGGACGCTTGTCCTACGAGCAGTACTTC | TRBJ2-7 | NA | TRBV11-1 | many
CASSHGYGYTF | TGTGCCAGCAGCCACGGCTATGGCTACACCTTC | TRBJ1-2 | NA | TRBV3-1 | many
CASSRRGQGYDEAFF | TGTGCCAGTAGCCGACGGGGACAGGGATACGATGAAGCTTTCTTT | TRBJ1-1 | TRBD1 | TRBV19 | NA
CSEPGTGGKHTF | TGCAGCGAACCCGGGACAGGGGGCAAGCACACCTTC | TRBJ1-2 | TRBD1 | TRBV29-1 | many
CASTGLNYEQYF | TGCGCCAGCACGGGGCTTAATTACGAGCAGTACTTC | TRBJ2-7 | NA | TRBV5-1 | many
CASSQDSSYGYTF | TGTGCCAGCAGCCAGGACAGCAGCTATGGCTACACCTTC | TRBJ1-2 | NA | TRBV11-1 | many
CASSLGTGRNTEAFF | TGCGCCAGCAGCTTGGGGACAGGGAGGAACACTGAAGCTTTCTTT | TRBJ1-1 | TRBD1 | TRBV5-1 | many
CASSQDKGGTEAFF | TGTGCCAGCAGCCAAGACAAAGGGGGCACTGAAGCTTTCTTT | TRBJ1-1 | NA | TRBV3-1 | NA
CASSLARGQSEQFF | TGCGCCAGCAGCTTGGCCAGGGGGCAGAGTGAGCAGTTCTTC | TRBJ2-1 | TRBD1 | TRBV5-1 | NA
CASSQPLGGANVLTF | TGTGCCAGCAGCCAACCCCTGGGTGGGGCCAACGTCCTGACTTTC | TRBJ2-6 | NA | TRBV3-1 | many
CASSLTAEQYF | TGTGCCAGCAGCTTGACAGCCGAGCAGTACTTC | TRBJ2-7 | NA | TRBV5-6 | many
CASSFGLAGVNNEQFF | TGCGCCAGCAGCTTTGGGCTAGCGGGGGTCAACAATGAGCAGTTCTTC | TRBJ2-1 | TRBD2 | TRBV5-1 | many